A selection of T cell receptor beta chains follows, all from one sample in a study of blood T cells in healthy people across ages. A single record per CDR3 protein comes from TCRdb applying MiXCR to the 5' RACE reads. The sample includes hundreds of thousands of distinct CDR3 sequences, more than 50% of them seen just once. What was sequenced was blood. The receptors come from a man between 35 and 55 years old in good health. The CDR3 runs from the conserved cysteine through the conserved F or W. D genes are given only for firm matches. A row's size may be missing; if present it is once, few, many or a size class.

>TRBV7-6|TRBJ2-1|NA|TRBD2
CASSEGLAGEAYNEQFF
TGTGCCAGCAGCGAGGGACTAGCGGGAGAGGCCTACAATGAGCAGTTCTTC
>TRBV6-5|TRBJ2-5|few|NA
CASSYLDTRYF
TGTGCCAGCAGTTATCTCGACACCCGGTACTTC
>TRBV21-1|TRBJ1-5|few|NA
CASSTGPPGTGQPQHF
TGTGCCAGCAGCACAGGTCCCCCGGGGACGGGTCAGCCCCAGCATTTT
>TRBV27|TRBJ1-6|NA|NA
CASSAYNSPLHF
TGTGCCAGCAGCGCGTATAATTCACCCCTCCACTTT
>TRBV5-1|TRBJ2-3|NA|NA
CASSLFTASTDTQYF
TGCGCCAGCAGCTTGTTCACGGCAAGCACAGATACGCAGTATTTT
>TRBV27|TRBJ2-5|NA|NA
CASSIGGRQETQYF
TGTGCCAGCAGCATTGGGGGCAGACAAGAGACCCAGTACTTC
>TRBV28|TRBJ1-2|NA|NA
CAIDTDPNYGYTF
TGTGCCATCGATACCGATCCCAACTATGGCTACACCTTC
>TRBV7-9|TRBJ2-7|NA|NA
CASNKYGSYEQYF
TGTGCCAGCAACAAATACGGTTCCTACGAGCAGTACTTC
>TRBV15|TRBJ2-7|NA|NA
CATSRDSPGEQYF
TGTGCCACCAGCAGAGATTCCCCCGGCGAGCAGTACTTC
>TRBV20-1|TRBJ2-1|few|NA
CSAYSDLNEQFF
TGCAGTGCCTACTCGGACCTCAATGAGCAGTTCTTC
>TRBV20-1|TRBJ1-2|NA|NA
CSARDPGAVYGYTF
TGCAGTGCTAGAGACCCGGGGGCGGTCTATGGCTACACCTTC
>TRBV3-1|TRBJ2-2|NA|NA
CASSQDMVTGELFF
TGTGCCAGCAGCCAAGACATGGTAACCGGGGAGCTGTTTTTT
>TRBV5-5|TRBJ2-7|NA|TRBD1
CVSSLTGIGGEQYF
TGTGTCAGCAGCTTGACAGGGATAGGCGGCGAGCAGTACTTC
>TRBV12-3/TRBV12-4|TRBJ1-2|many|NA
CASRKKGPAYGYTF
TGTGCCAGCAGGAAGAAGGGGCCCGCCTATGGCTACACCTTC
>TRBV28|TRBJ1-6|NA|NA
CASRPPETGRYNSPLHF
TGTGCCAGCAGACCACCCGAGACAGGCAGATATAATTCACCCCTCCACTTT
>TRBV5-1|TRBJ2-6|NA|TRBD1
CASSFSRLGGAGANVLTF
TGCGCCAGCAGCTTCTCTCGGCTAGGGGGCGCTGGGGCCAACGTCCTGACTTTC
>TRBV5-1|TRBJ2-3|NA|NA
CASSLGSGSVNTQYF
TGCGCCAGCAGCTTGGGGTCCGGGAGCGTTAATACGCAGTATTTT
>TRBV12-3/TRBV12-4|TRBJ2-7|few|NA
CASSLRQFTYEQYF
TGTGCCAGCAGTTTGAGGCAGTTCACCTACGAGCAGTACTTC
>TRBV7-2|TRBJ1-2|NA|NA
CASSTSSGGTGGYTF
TGTGCCAGCAGCACCAGCTCTGGGGGGACGGGTGGCTACACCTTC
>TRBV6-5|TRBJ1-1|NA|TRBD1
CASSYSGDRVLNTEAFF
TGTGCCAGCAGTTACTCGGGGGACAGGGTCTTGAACACTGAAGCTTTCTTT
>TRBV4-2|TRBJ2-7|few|NA
CASSQGNQQIYEQYF
TGTGCCAGCAGCCAGGGTAATCAACAAATCTACGAGCAGTACTTC
>TRBV7-2|TRBJ2-7|NA|NA
CASSLALREQYF
TGTGCCAGCAGCTTAGCCCTACGAGAGCAGTACTTC
>TRBV4-1|TRBJ1-4|NA|NA
CASSPIIREREKLFF
TGCGCCAGCAGCCCAATAATAAGGGAAAGGGAAAAACTGTTTTTT
>TRBV13|TRBJ2-7|NA|NA
CASSEGREQFYEQYF
TGTGCCAGCAGCGAGGGACGGGAGCAGTTCTACGAGCAGTACTTC
>TRBV12-3/TRBV12-4|TRBJ2-4|NA|NA
CASRRGQTLAKNIQYF
TGTGCCAGCAGGCGTGGACAGACGTTAGCCAAAAACATTCAGTACTTC
>TRBV6-5|TRBJ2-3|NA|NA
CASSLGGPHSTDTQYF
TGTGCCAGCTCCCTAGGTGGTCCTCATAGCACAGATACGCAGTATTTT
>TRBV9|TRBJ1-1|NA|NA
CASSGSDREAFF
TGTGCCAGCAGCGGATCGGACAGAGAAGCTTTCTTT
>TRBV7-2|TRBJ2-5|NA|NA
CASSPPVQTQYF
TGTGCCAGCAGCCCCCCCGTCCAGACCCAGTACTTC
>TRBV29-1|TRBJ2-3|NA|TRBD1
CSVDTGTAIDTQYF
TGCAGCGTGGATACCGGGACAGCTATAGATACGCAGTATTTT
>TRBV28|TRBJ2-3|NA|NA
CASSLGTLGEQYF
TGTGCCAGCAGTTTAGGCACGCTTGGGGAGCAGTATTTT
>TRBV12-3/TRBV12-4|TRBJ2-7|few|TRBD1
CASRPTGEIYEQYF
TGTGCCAGCAGACCCACAGGGGAAATCTACGAGCAGTACTTC
>TRBV6-5|TRBJ1-1|NA|NA
CASSYSPGEMNTEAFF
TGTGCCAGCAGTTACTCCCCGGGAGAGATGAACACTGAAGCTTTCTTT
>TRBV18|TRBJ1-6|NA|TRBD1
CASSPWDRDSPLHF
TGTGCCAGCTCACCGTGGGACAGGGACTCACCCCTCCACTTT
>TRBV27|TRBJ2-3|few|NA
CASSLAQRDTDTQYF
TGTGCCAGCAGTTTAGCTCAACGGGACACAGATACGCAGTATTTT
>TRBV13|TRBJ2-7|NA|NA
CASSEKMAYEQYF
TGTGCCAGCAGCGAAAAGATGGCCTACGAGCAGTACTTC
>TRBV29-1|TRBJ1-4|NA|NA
CSVHGPGGEKLFF
TGCAGCGTTCACGGGCCCGGGGGTGAAAAACTGTTTTTT
>TRBV7-2|TRBJ2-7|few|TRBD2
CASSSVGTSGSVTYEQYF
TGTGCCAGCAGCTCCGTGGGGACTAGCGGGAGTGTGACATACGAGCAGTACTTC
>TRBV6-1|TRBJ2-3|NA|NA
CASSEGHGLADTQYF
TGTGCCAGCAGCGAGGGACATGGACTGGCAGATACGCAGTATTTT
>TRBV4-3|TRBJ2-1|NA|NA
CASSQDEAGGVGQFF
TGCGCCAGCAGCCAAGATGAGGCAGGTGGGGTCGGGCAGTTCTTC
>TRBV7-2|TRBJ2-5|NA|NA
CASSPRPGISETQYF
TGTGCCAGCAGCCCCCGCCCCGGCATATCGGAGACCCAGTACTTC
>TRBV21-1|TRBJ2-3|NA|NA
CASSKDGREDTDTQYF
TGTGCCAGCAGCAAAGATGGTAGGGAAGACACAGATACGCAGTATTTT
>TRBV20-1|TRBJ1-2|NA|TRBD1
CATPPGQGHNDGYTF
TGCGCCACACCCCCAGGACAGGGTCATAATGATGGCTACACCTTC
>TRBV15|TRBJ2-3|NA|NA
CATSRDRGRYTQYF
TGTGCCACCAGCAGAGATCGGGGGAGATATACGCAGTATTTT
>TRBV27|TRBJ2-7|few|TRBD1
CASSPRTGGLDEQYF
TGTGCCAGCAGTCCTAGGACAGGGGGCTTGGACGAGCAGTACTTC
>TRBV9|TRBJ1-2|NA|NA
CASNNGVEGYTF
TGTGCCAGCAACAACGGGGTGGAGGGCTACACCTTC
>TRBV4-3|TRBJ2-7|few|TRBD1
CASSQDRGRLSTYEQYF
TGCGCCAGCAGTCAAGACAGGGGGCGACTTTCTACCTACGAGCAGTACTTC
>TRBV7-2|TRBJ1-5|NA|NA
CASSSLPGQPQHF
TGTGCCAGCAGCTCCCTTCCGGGCCAGCCCCAGCATTTT
>TRBV2|TRBJ1-1|once|TRBD1
CAVRQGDTEAFF
TGTGCCGTCAGACAGGGGGACACTGAAGCTTTCTTT
>TRBV12-3/TRBV12-4|TRBJ1-1|NA|NA
CASSLKTVAFF
TGTGCCAGCAGTTTAAAGACAGTAGCTTTCTTT
>TRBV29-1|TRBJ2-3|NA|NA
CSVSVTDTQYF
TGCAGCGTTTCGGTCACAGATACGCAGTATTTT
>TRBV20-1|TRBJ2-3|NA|NA
CSARNHKTSTDTQYF
TGCAGTGCTAGAAACCACAAGACTAGCACAGATACGCAGTATTTT
>TRBV7-2|TRBJ1-6|NA|TRBD1
CASSLLARGSSYNSPLHF
TGTGCCAGCAGCTTATTGGCCAGGGGGAGCTCCTATAATTCACCCCTCCACTTT
>TRBV20-1|TRBJ2-5|NA|NA
CSARGVQGGRWETQYF
TGCAGTGCTAGAGGGGTACAGGGCGGGAGATGGGAGACCCAGTACTTC
>TRBV6-2/TRBV6-3|TRBJ2-1|few|TRBD1
CASRPDGQGYNEQFF
TGTGCCAGCAGGCCGGACGGACAGGGCTACAATGAGCAGTTCTTC
>TRBV24-1|TRBJ2-3|NA|NA
CATSDSSGRGAQYF
TGTGCCACCAGTGATTCCAGCGGCCGAGGGGCGCAGTATTTT